Below, 23 T cell receptor beta chains from the same sample are listed, as sequenced in a study of Graves' ophthalmopathy and Graves' hyperthyroidism. Amplification of TCR beta CDR3 regions used RNA transcripts. Second-round multiplex PCR came after a first-round RT-PCR that employed HTBI primers. In TCRdb, the multiplex PCR reads were re-called with MiXCR into one record per CDR3 protein. Of roughly 600,000 distinct CDR3 sequences in the sample, less than 40% were seen once. The sample was peripheral blood or thyroid tissue (not recorded which). The receptor set was obtained from an adult man with Graves' hyperthyroidism.

Points on this clonotype: A read error may explain this, as a much larger clone is one base away. The V call is TRBV6-1, the J call TRBJ2-7; 9 bases are shared with TRBD2. There are 14 residues in the CDR3. V shed 5 bases, J shed 3 bases, and the junction held 5 bases outside the gene matches. Germline CDR1 reads MNHNS; CDR2 reads SASEGT. CDR3 in amino acids: CASSSAGGGYEQYF. CDR3 sequence (DNA): TGTGCCAGCAGTTCCGCGGGAGGGGGCTACGAGCAGTACTTC.

The sample holds a few counts of this clonotype. The chain is built from TRBV5-1 and TRBJ2-7, with D unresolved. Trimming shortened V by 6 bases and J by 0 bases, and 4 bases separated the two germline ends. CDR1 is SGHRS, CDR2 YFSETQ, per germline. CDR3 length: 11 amino acids. CDR3: CASTLSYEQYF. The CDR3 DNA reads TGCGCCAGCACCCTCTCCTACGAGCAGTACTTC.

This clonotype came up many times. The chain is built from TRBV9 and TRBJ1-5; a possible D gene is TRBD1 (6 bases). Trimming stripped 0 bases from V and 13 bases from J, with 14 bases between. The CDR3 is 13 residues long. Germline V gene lookup returns CDR1 SGDLS and CDR2 YYNGEE. The CDR3 nucleotides read TGTGCCAGCAGCGTAGGGAAGGGGGATCCTCAGCATTTT. It translates to CASSVGKGDPQHF.

At least ten counts were recorded for this clonotype. This sequence joins TRBV7-9 and TRBJ2-5; tentatively, D is TRBD1 (5 bases). The length of the CDR3 is 13 residues. With 5 bases removed from V and 0 bases from J, the gap between germline ends came to 7 bases. In germline, CDR1 is SEHNR, CDR2 FQNEAQ (reference sequence). For the CDR3, the DNA is TGTGCCAGCAGCCCAGGGAACCAAGAGACCCAGTACTTC. Its protein product is CASSPGNQETQYF.

The chain carries TRBV7-2 and TRBJ2-7; TRBD1 aligns across 8 bases. The J call is doubtful: the DNA matches TRBJ2-1 better. CDR3 length: 17 amino acids. From germline, CDR1 is SGHTA and CDR2 FQGNSA. In DNA, the CDR3 is TGTGCCAGCAGCTTAGAGTACCGGGACAGGAGGTTCTACGAGCAGTTCTTC. Translation: CASSLEYRDRRFYEQFF.

Of note for this clonotype: Because the CDR3 is missing its conserved closing phenylalanine or tryptophan, this is likely a read error. No DNA is shown, since the ends of the CDR3 on it are uncertain; the CDR3 is the one TCRdb lists. The chain links TRBV29-1 to TRBJ1-1; the table's D call of TRBD1 was not tested on the DNA. CDR1 SQVTM and CDR2 ANQGSEA come from the germline V gene. The CDR3 contains 12 residues when both ends are counted. The CDR3 spells CSVEEDRPSLYY.

CDR3 amino acids: CSAKREAGTDTQYF. CDR3 DNA: TGCAGTGCTAAGCGGGAGGCGGGTACAGATACGCAGTATTTT. The chain employs TRBV20-1 and TRBJ2-3, with 9 bases identical to TRBD2. CDR3 size: 14 residues. Germline-derived CDR1 and CDR2 are DFQATT and SNEGSKA (reference sequence). Trimming at V came to 4 bases and at J to 3 bases, leaving 5 bases not matched to a gene.

This clonotype occurred many times. The chain links TRBV24-1 to TRBJ2-7; D not resolved. Per the germline V gene, CDR1 is KGHDR and CDR2 is SFDVKD. Between the trimmed V and J ends, which lost 6 bases and 1 base, there was a span of 15 bases. This CDR3 region has 15 residues. CDR3 DNA: TGTGCCACCAGTCCCGATGGCTCAAAATCCTACGAGCAGTACTTC. Protein product: CATSPDGSKSYEQYF.

This clonotype was observed at least ten times. J is TRBJ2-5 and V is TRBV15, with D hard to call. V lost 2 bases and J lost 5, with 9 bases in between. This CDR3 is 13 amino acids long. Germline V CDR1 and CDR2: LNHNV, YYDKDF (reference sequence). The CDR3: CATSRYKGETQYF. In DNA form, the CDR3 reads TGTGCCACCAGCAGATATAAAGGGGAGACCCAGTACTTC.

This clonotype was picked up many times. The chain is built from TRBV2 and TRBJ1-5; 7 nucleotides line up with TRBD1. Trimming took 6 bases from V and 5 from J; bases not matched to a gene: 4. The CDR3 runs to 13 residues. Germline values: CDR1 SNHLY, CDR2 FYNNEI. CDR3 sequence reads: CASRETGHQPQHF. CDR3 nucleotides: TGTGCCAGCAGGGAGACAGGGCATCAGCCCCAGCATTTT.

J is TRBJ2-6 and V is TRBV6-5; D perhaps matches TRBD1 (5 bases). V lost 5 bases and J 1 base, leaving 15 bases between the germline ends. The germline gives CDR1 MNHEY, CDR2 SVGAGI. The CDR3 sequence is 17 residues long. The CDR3 DNA follows: TGTGCCAGCAGTGAAAGGGTATGGACATCTGGGGCCAACGTCCTGACTTTC. Amino acids: CASSERVWTSGANVLTF.

As concerns this clonotype: Sequence at one end of the junction differs from germline and may be a read error. The chain is built from TRBV12-3 or TRBV12-4 and TRBJ1-3; D call uncertain. The CDR3 has 17 residues. The chain's CDR3 is CASSFQLRTTGGSTIYF. The CDR3 coding sequence is TGTGCCAGCAGTTTTCAACTTCGGACCACTGGAGGAAGCACCATATATTTT.

Of note for this clonotype: Relative to the germline gene, one junction end is altered; a read error may explain this. The gene calls are TRBV9 and TRBJ1-2; D unclear. The CDR3 spans 13 residues. Germline V gene sequence: CDR1 SGDLS, CDR2 YYNGEE. The CDR3 region is CASSLVGAYGYTF. In DNA, the CDR3 is TGCGCCAGCAGCTTGGTGGGTGCATATGGCTACACCTTC.

This clonotype was detected only a few times. V gene TRBV2 combines with J gene TRBJ2-3; 8 bases fit TRBD1. Trimming removed 6 bases from V and 12 bases from J; junction bases left unmatched: 8. Germline loops: CDR1 SNHLY, CDR2 FYNNEI. This CDR3 comprises 12 residues. This CDR3 is CASRRTGTSQYF. The CDR3 DNA sequence: TGTGCCAGCAGGAGGACAGGGACTTCCCAGTATTTT.

This clonotype was observed a handful of times. The rearrangement joins TRBV6-5 to TRBJ2-7, with D tentatively TRBD1 (6 bases). This CDR3 has 14 amino acids. CDR1 and CDR2 from the germline V gene are MNHEY and SVGAGI. V was clipped by 5 bases and J by 5 bases, with 16 bases between them. CDR3 region: CASSERTVTNEQYF. For the CDR3, the DNA is TGTGCCAGCAGTGAGAGGACAGTTACCAACGAGCAGTACTTC.

With respect to this clonotype: Given a much more abundant clone one base away, this may be a read error. This is likely a read error, given that the CDR3 carries no conserved phenylalanine or tryptophan at its end. The V gene is TRBV10-2, the J gene TRBJ2-5; D is possibly TRBD1 (5 bases). The germline CDR1 and CDR2 sequences are WSHSY and SAAADI. The ends were cut back, 5 bases at V and 4 bases at J, with 11 bases in the middle. The CDR3 runs to 13 residues. DNA of the CDR3: TGCGCCAGCAGTAACCAGGGATTAGAGACCCAGTACTCC. Protein sequence: CASSNQGLETQYS.

This clonotype was counted many times. This chain uses TRBV20-1 with TRBJ1-2; tentative D call: TRBD1 (6 bases). CDR3 length: 12 amino acids. V shed 6 bases and J shed 12 bases, with 20 bases lying between them. Germline V gene data show CDR1 as DFQATT and CDR2 as SNEGSKA (reference sequence). The CDR3 region is CSASGAAGGDTF. CDR3 sequence (DNA): TGCAGTGCCTCGGGGGCGGCCGGGGGGGACACCTTC.

There are many counts of this clonotype. The chain joins TRBV9 to TRBJ2-2; TRBD2 aligns across 13 bases. The CDR3 is made up of 19 amino acids. V lost 5 bases and J lost 3; bases outside the gene matches: 13. The germline V gene encodes CDR1 SGDLS and CDR2 YYNGEE. This CDR3 is CASSHLRGLAGDYTGELFF. CDR3 bases: TGTGCCAGCAGTCATCTCCGAGGACTAGCGGGAGATTACACCGGGGAGCTGTTTTTT.

There are many counts of this clonotype. The chain recombines TRBV7-6 with TRBJ2-5, with 8 bases that match TRBD1. With V trimmed by 7 bases and J by 4 bases, 8 bases remained unmatched. The CDR3 runs 14 residues. Germline V gene data show CDR1 as SGHVS and CDR2 as FNYEAQ. The CDR3 DNA sequence: TGTGCCAGCACCCCAGGGGGCGCGGGAGAGACCCAGTACTTC. As protein: CASTPGGAGETQYF.

This clonotype appeared a single time. The chain uses TRBV25-1 and TRBJ1-5, with no clear D. Trimming left V 8 bases short and J 6 bases short, with 17 bases between. CDR3 length: 14 amino acids. From germline, CDR1 is MGHDK and CDR2 SYGVNS. This chain's CDR3 is CASSPGGSAQPQHF. The CDR3 DNA reads TGTGCCAGCTCACCAGGAGGCAGTGCTCAGCCCCAGCATTTT.

V gene TRBV4-1 combines with J gene TRBJ2-7, with 9 positions matching TRBD1. The CDR3 extends over 15 amino acids. The V gene end was trimmed by 4 bases and the J gene end by 6 bases; junction bases not matched to a gene: 10. Germline V lookup: CDR1 MGHRA, CDR2 YSYEKL. The CDR3 sequence: CASSPRQGGDGEQYF. For the CDR3, the DNA is TGCGCCAGCAGCCCCCGACAGGGGGGAGATGGCGAGCAGTACTTC.

This clonotype appeared a single time. This chain links TRBV12-5 with TRBJ1-1; D not resolved. CDR1 and CDR2 from the germline V gene are LGHNT and FRNRAP. This CDR3 has 16 residues. Trimming left V 4 bases short and J 0 bases short, with 15 bases between. The CDR3 bases are TGTGCTAGTGGTTCCCTACCGGGAGCTATGAACACTGAAGCTTTCTTT. Amino acid sequence: CASGSLPGAMNTEAFF.

At least ten counts were recorded for this clonotype. The V and J genes are TRBV7-9 and TRBJ1-1; TRBD1 is a possible D gene (5 bases). With 6 bases removed from V and 3 bases from J, the gap between germline ends came to 14 bases. Germline lookup yields CDR1 SEHNR and CDR2 FQNEAQ (reference sequence). CDR3 length: 14 amino acids. The CDR3 is CASSIGGVDTEAFF. The DNA for the CDR3 is TGTGCCAGCAGTATTGGGGGTGTCGACACTGAAGCTTTCTTT.